This T cell receptor (beta chain) was identified during a study of OX40 agonist ivuxolimab in advanced cancers. Only in-frame clones appear in the TCRdb table, and some are missing; sequencing was by immunoSEQ multiplex PCR. The sample holds approximately 79,000 clones, 70% to 90% seen once. General observations from the study: Researchers did not determine the expanded peripheral T cells' antigen specificity.

A remark on this clone: Its antigen is not identified.

The CDR3 runs 13 residues. Trimming removed 4 bases from V and 1 base from J, with 8 bases in between. The germline CDR1 and CDR2 sequences are SGHKS and YYEKEE (reference sequence). The chain uses TRBV5-5 and TRBJ1-1; D might be TRBD1 (5 bases). This clonotype originated in an adult with an advanced solid tumor such as melanoma, head and neck, liver or kidney cancer. The starting material was CD4+ or CD8+ T cells sorted from blood, obtained in a trial of the OX40 agonist ivuxolimab. The CDR3 loop is CASSLRENTEAFF. CDR3 DNA sequence: TGTGCCAGCAGCCTCAGGGAGAACACTGAAGCTTTCTTT. Full variable domain (remainder filled in from reference TRBV5-5 and TRBJ1-1): DAGVTQSPTHLIKTRGQQVTLRCSPISGHKSVSWYQQVLGQGPQFIFQYYEKEERGRGNFPDRFSARQFPNYSSELNVNALLLGDSALYLCASSLRENTEAFFGQGTRLTVV.